This is a list of T cell receptor beta chains from one sample in a study of identical twins. In TCRdb, the 5' RACE reads were re-called with MiXCR into one record per CDR3 protein. The table lists 1.5 million to 2 million distinct CDR3 sequences, under 35% of them singletons, with approximately 0.29% in the top ten. The sequenced sample consisted of cord blood. All receptors derive from a newborn girl in good health. Both conserved end residues are part of each CDR3. The order of the fields is J gene, D gene, clone size, V gene, CDR3 protein, CDR3 DNA. A D gene is named only where the DNA matches it firmly. Expanded clones get a size class; other rows say once, few or many, or leave the size out.

TRBJ2-7,.,.,TRBV10-3,CAISGSQTSYEQYF,TGTGCCATCAGTGGGTCCCAGACCTCCTACGAGCAGTACTTC
TRBJ2-7,TRBD1,many,TRBV27,CASSLSGQGVYEQYF,TGTGCCAGCAGTTTATCAGGACAGGGGGTTTACGAGCAGTACTTC
TRBJ2-4,.,few,TRBV9,CASSVEGAAKNIQYF,TGTGCCAGCAGCGTAGAGGGCGCAGCCAAAAACATTCAGTACTTC
TRBJ2-1,TRBD2,.,TRBV9,CASSVRSGGDSYNEQFF,TGTGCCAGCAGCGTAAGAAGCGGGGGGGACTCCTACAATGAGCAGTTCTTC
TRBJ1-2,TRBD1,.,TRBV20-1,CSATLDRGPLSNYGYTF,TGCAGTGCTACTCTGGACAGGGGCCCTCTCTCTAACTATGGCTACACCTTC
TRBJ1-5,.,few,TRBV20-1,CSARDIDQPQHF,TGCAGTGCTAGGGACATCGATCAGCCCCAGCATTTT
TRBJ1-2,.,.,TRBV20-1,CSARDPNRDSRGLDGGYTF,TGCAGTGCTAGAGATCCAAACCGGGACTCCCGGGGGTTAGATGGTGGCTACACCTTC
TRBJ2-2,TRBD1,.,TRBV11-2,CASRRIGTGGTGELFF,TGTGCCAGCAGGCGGATCGGGACAGGCGGCACCGGGGAGCTGTTTTTT
TRBJ2-5,TRBD2,few,TRBV12-3/TRBV12-4,CASSHTGTSRIQETQYF,TGTGCCAGCAGTCATACCGGGACTAGCCGAATACAAGAGACCCAGTACTTC
TRBJ1-5,.,.,TRBV4-2,CASSQNRDTTQPQHF,TGTGCCAGCAGCCAAAACCGGGACACAACCCAGCCCCAGCATTTT
TRBJ2-3,TRBD2,.,TRBV24-1,CATSDSASTSGTTDTQYF,TGTGCCACCAGTGATTCCGCCTCGACTAGCGGAACCACAGATACGCAGTATTTT
TRBJ1-1,.,.,TRBV6-5,CASSYYQGNTEAFF,TGTGCCAGCAGTTACTATCAGGGGAACACTGAAGCTTTCTTT
TRBJ1-6,.,few,TRBV6-1,CASSENLGQRLNSPLHF,TGTGCCAGCAGTGAAAATTTGGGGCAGAGGTTGAATTCACCCCTCCACTTT
TRBJ1-5,.,.,TRBV9,CASSTGPHSNQPQHF,TGTGCCAGCAGCACCGGGCCCCATAGCAATCAGCCCCAGCATTTT
TRBJ2-1,.,.,TRBV27,CASSYGTWGNEQFF,TGTGCCAGCAGTTACGGGACTTGGGGGAATGAGCAGTTCTTC
TRBJ1-1,.,.,TRBV21-1,CARKGNLVGWGTEAFF,.
TRBJ2-3,TRBD1,many,TRBV29-1,CSVGQGGTDTQYF,TGCAGCGTTGGACAGGGTGGAACAGATACGCAGTATTTT
TRBJ2-5,.,.,TRBV20-1,CSARGSPHQETQYF,TGCAGTGCTAGAGGCTCCCCCCACCAAGAGACCCAGTACTTC
TRBJ1-5,TRBD1,.,TRBV18,CASTGDRVQPQHF,TGTGCCAGCACAGGGGATAGGGTTCAGCCCCAGCATTTT
TRBJ2-5,TRBD2,few,TRBV6-5,CASSYSIGGLAGDQETQYF,TGTGCCAGCAGTTACTCGATCGGGGGACTAGCGGGGGACCAAGAGACCCAGTACTTC
TRBJ2-5,.,.,TRBV3-1,CASSHELYDEQYF,TGTGCCAGCAGCCACGAACTATACGATGAGCAGTACTTC
TRBJ1-5,TRBD1,.,TRBV6-5,CASSYSAGGTVGNQPQHF,TGTGCCAGCAGTTACTCGGCAGGGGGCACGGTCGGCAATCAGCCCCAGCATTTT
TRBJ1-1,.,.,TRBV10-3,CAISESGGFEAFF,TGTGCCATCAGTGAGTCAGGTGGGTTTGAAGCTTTCTTT
TRBJ1-4,TRBD1,.,TRBV20-1,CSAQDRGKEKLFF,TGCAGTGCTCAAGACAGGGGAAAGGAAAAACTGTTTTTT
TRBJ2-1,TRBD2,few,TRBV7-2,CASSLRPSGSNEQFF,TGTGCCAGCAGCTTAAGGCCTAGCGGGAGCAATGAGCAGTTCTTC
TRBJ2-1,.,.,TRBV7-8,CASSSLYPRDFQETQFF,TGTGCCAGCAGCTCTCTCTACCCCCGGGACTTCCAAGAGACCCAGTTCTTC
TRBJ2-7,.,.,TRBV2,CASTPWGDEQYF,TGTGCCAGCACCCCGTGGGGGGACGAGCAGTACTTC
TRBJ1-1,.,.,TRBV3-1,CASSRTVFNTEAFF,TGTGCCAGCAGCCGGACAGTATTTAACACTGAAGCTTTCTTT
TRBJ1-2,TRBD1,few,TRBV25-1,CASSELPRTGGVQGYTF,TGTGCCAGCAGTGAACTACCCAGGACAGGGGGCGTGCAAGGCTACACCTTC
TRBJ1-5,.,few,TRBV6-1,CASRVTAGSNQPQHF,TGTGCCAGCAGGGTGACAGCCGGCAGCAATCAGCCCCAGCATTTT
TRBJ2-3,TRBD2,.,TRBV6-1,CASILAGGPGETQYF,TGTGCCAGCATCCTGGCGGGGGGGCCGGGTGAGACGCAGTATTTT
TRBJ2-1,.,.,TRBV20-1,CSARKAYGNEQFF,TGCAGTGCTAGAAAAGCATATGGGAATGAGCAGTTCTTC
TRBJ2-1,.,few,TRBV7-2,CASSLVQGSNEQFF,TGTGCCAGCAGCTTAGTCCAGGGGTCCAATGAGCAGTTCTTC
TRBJ1-2,.,few,TRBV10-3,CAISDGLVNYGYTF,TGTGCCATCAGTGACGGATTAGTTAACTATGGCTACACCTTC
TRBJ2-1,TRBD2,few,TRBV5-1,CASSVTSGRNYNEQFF,TGCGCCAGCAGCGTAACTAGCGGGAGGAACTACAATGAGCAGTTCTTC
TRBJ2-5,.,.,TRBV5-6,CASSLATEEQYF,TGTGCCAGCAGCTTGGCCACGGAAGAGCAGTACTTC